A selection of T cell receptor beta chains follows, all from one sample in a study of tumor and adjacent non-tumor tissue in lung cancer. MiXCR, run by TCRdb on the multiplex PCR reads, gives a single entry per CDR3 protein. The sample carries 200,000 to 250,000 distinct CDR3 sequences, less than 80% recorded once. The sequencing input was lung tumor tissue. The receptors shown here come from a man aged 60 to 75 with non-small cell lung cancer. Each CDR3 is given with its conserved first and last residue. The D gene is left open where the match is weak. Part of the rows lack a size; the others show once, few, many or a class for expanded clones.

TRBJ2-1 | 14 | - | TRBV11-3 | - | CASILHGPSNEQFF | TGTGCCAGCATACTACACGGACCGAGCAATGAGCAGTTCTTC
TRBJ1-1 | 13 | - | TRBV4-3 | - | CASSQDAGTEAFF | TGCGCCAGCAGCCAAGATGCGGGCACTGAAGCCTTCTTT
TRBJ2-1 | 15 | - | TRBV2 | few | CASLESGLSYNEQFF | TGTGCCAGTTTGGAGTCAGGCCTCTCCTACAATGAGCAGTTCTTC
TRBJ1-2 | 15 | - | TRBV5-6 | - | CASSSLQGPNYGYTF | TGTGCCAGCAGCTCTCTACAAGGGCCGAACTATGGCTACACCTTC
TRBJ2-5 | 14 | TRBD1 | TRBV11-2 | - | CPSSIGQGRETQCF | TGTCCCAGCAGCATCGGACAGGGCCGAGAGACCCAGTGCTTC
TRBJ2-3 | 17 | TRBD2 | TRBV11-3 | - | CVSSSSGGRLGTDTQYF | TGTGTCAGTAGCTCTAGCGGGGGGCGATTGGGCACAGATACGCAGTATTTT
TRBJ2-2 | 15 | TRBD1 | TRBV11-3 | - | CASSPRQGVTGGLFF | TGTGCCAGCAGCCCACGACAGGGGGTCACCGGGGGGCTGTTTTTT
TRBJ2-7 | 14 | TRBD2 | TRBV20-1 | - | CSVRRGAGTYEQYF | TGCAGTGTTAGGAGGGGAGCGGGAACCTACGAGCAGTACTTC
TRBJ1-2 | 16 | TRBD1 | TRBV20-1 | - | CSARVLHGTEFRGYTF | TGCAGTGCTAGAGTTTTGCACGGGACAGAGTTCCGTGGCTACACCTTC
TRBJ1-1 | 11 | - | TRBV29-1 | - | CSVDPRREAFF | TGCAGCGTTGACCCCCGACGCGAGGCTTTCTTT
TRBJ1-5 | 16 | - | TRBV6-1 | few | CASTPAQGGAGQPQHF | TGTGCCAGCACCCCTGCTCAGGGTGGGGCGGGGCAGCCCCAGCATTTT
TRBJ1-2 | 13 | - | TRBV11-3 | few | CPSSLRGYYDYTF | TGTCCCAGCAGCTTAAGAGGGTACTATGACTACACCTTC
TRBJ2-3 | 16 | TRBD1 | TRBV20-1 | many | CSARSPGQGEEHTQYF | TGCAGTGCTAGATCTCCGGGACAGGGAGAGGAGCATACGCAGTATTTT
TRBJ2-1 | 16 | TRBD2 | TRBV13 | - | CASSFSGRRSYIEQFF | TGTGCCAGCAGCTTTAGCGGGAGGCGGTCCTACATTGAGCAGTTCTTC
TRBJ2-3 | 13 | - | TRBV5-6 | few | CTSSLALPDTQYF | TGTACCAGCAGCTTGGCCCTCCCAGATACGCAGTATTTT
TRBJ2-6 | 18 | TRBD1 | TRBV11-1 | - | CVGSQRGQDYSGANVLTF | TGTGTCGGCAGCCAGAGGGGACAGGACTACTCTGGGGCCAACGTCCTGACTTTC
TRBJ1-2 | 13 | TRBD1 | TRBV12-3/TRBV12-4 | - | CASRRGTVAGYTF | TGTGCCAGCAGACGAGGGACAGTTGCTGGCTACACCTTC
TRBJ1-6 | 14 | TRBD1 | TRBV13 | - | CASSFRGLNSPLRF | TGTGCCAGCAGCTTCAGGGGGCTTAATTCACCCCTCCGCTTT
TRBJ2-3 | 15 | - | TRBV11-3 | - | CASSLERVGGDTQYF | TGTGCCAGCAGCTTGGAGAGGGTCGGTGGAGATACGCAATATTTT
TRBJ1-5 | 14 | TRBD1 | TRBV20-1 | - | CSARDSFSSQPQNF | TGCAGTGCTCGGGACAGCTTTAGCAGTCAGCCCCAGAATTTT
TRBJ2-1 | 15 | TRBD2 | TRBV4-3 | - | CANSQVGLADLEQFF | TGCGCCAACAGCCAAGTGGGACTAGCCGACTTGGAGCAGTTCTTC
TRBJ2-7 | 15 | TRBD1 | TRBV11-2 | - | CASSKYGTGGFEQYF | TGTGCCAGCAGCAAATACGGGACAGGGGGTTTCGAGCAGTACTTC
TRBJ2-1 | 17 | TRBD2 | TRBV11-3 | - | CASSLDGTRSGFGEQFF | TGTGCAAGCAGCTTAGATGGGACCCGTAGCGGGTTCGGTGAGCAGTTCTTC
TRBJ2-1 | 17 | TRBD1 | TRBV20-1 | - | CSARARSGTGGSNEQFF | TGCAGTGCGAGGGCACGCTCCGGGACAGGGGGTTCCAATGAGCAGTTCTTC
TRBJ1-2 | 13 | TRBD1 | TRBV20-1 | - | CSAPDRGLGDYTF | TGCAGTGCCCCGGACAGGGGGCTGGGGGACTACACTTTC
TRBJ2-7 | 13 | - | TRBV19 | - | CASSITGSYDQYF | TGTGCCAGTAGTATAACAGGGTCCTACGATCAGTACTTC
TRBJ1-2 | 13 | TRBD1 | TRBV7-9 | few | CASSLGQNYGYTF | TGTGCCAGCAGTTTGGGACAGAACTATGGCTACACCTTC
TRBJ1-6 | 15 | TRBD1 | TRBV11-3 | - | CASSIGQGNNSPLYF | TGTGCCAGCAGCATAGGACAGGGAAATAATTCACCCCTCTACTTT
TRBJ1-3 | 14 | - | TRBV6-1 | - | CASTPQSSGNTIYF | TGTGCCAGCACCCCACAGAGCTCTGGAAACACCATATATTTT
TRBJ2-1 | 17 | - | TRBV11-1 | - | CASSLSRLARGNNEQFF | TGTGCCAGCAGCTTATCACGGCTAGCGCGAGGCAACAATGAACAGTTCTTC
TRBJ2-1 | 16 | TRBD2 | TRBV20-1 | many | CSASPTSGRVYNEQFF | TGCAGTGCTAGCCCTACTAGCGGGAGGGTATACAATGAGCAGTTCTTC
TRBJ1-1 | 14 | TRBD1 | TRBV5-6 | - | CTSSLLDRGTEAFF | TGTACCAGCAGCTTGCTCGACAGGGGAACTGAAGCTTTCTTT
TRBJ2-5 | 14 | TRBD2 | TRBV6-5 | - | CDSSDTGTAGVQYF | TGTGACAGCAGTGATACTGGGACCGCGGGGGTCCAGTACTTC
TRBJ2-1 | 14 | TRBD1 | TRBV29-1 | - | CSGGQGVSSYVQFF | TGCAGCGGTGGACAGGGGGTTAGCTCCTACGTGCAGTTCTTC
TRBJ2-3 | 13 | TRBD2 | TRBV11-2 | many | CASMGGGPDTQYF | TGTGCCAGCATGGGGGGGGGACCAGATACGCAGTATTTT
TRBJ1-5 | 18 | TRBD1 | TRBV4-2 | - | CASSQDGEGAIVNLAQHF | TGTGCCAGCAGCCAAGATGGGGAGGGGGCTATAGTGAATCTGGCCCAGCATTTT
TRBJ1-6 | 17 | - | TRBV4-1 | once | CASSQGIGDMASSPLHF | TGCGCCAGCAGCCAAGGGATCGGGGACATGGCAAGTTCACCCCTCCACTTT
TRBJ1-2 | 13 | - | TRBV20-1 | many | CSASPQGSYGYTF | TGCAGTGCTAGTCCTCAGGGGAGCTATGGCTACACCTTC
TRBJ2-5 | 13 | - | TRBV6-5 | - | CASRYPGRETQYF | TGCGCCAGCAGATACCCGGGGCGAGAGACCCAGTACTTC
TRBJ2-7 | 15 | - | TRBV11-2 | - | CASSLLSQGGIEQYF | TGTGCCAGCAGCTTATTATCACAGGGGGGGATCGAGCAGTACTTC
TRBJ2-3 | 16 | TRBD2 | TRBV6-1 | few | CASSEMAGTSGATQYF | TGTGCCAGCAGTGAAATGGCCGGGACTAGCGGGGCGACGCAGTATTTT
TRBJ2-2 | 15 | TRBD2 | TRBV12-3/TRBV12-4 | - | CASRAPAGETGELFF | TGTGCTAGCAGAGCACCAGCGGGAGAAACCGGGGAGCTGTTTTTT
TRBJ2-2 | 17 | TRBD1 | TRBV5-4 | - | CASSPPGTGLNTGELFF | TGTGCCAGCAGCCCCCCCGGGACAGGGCTGAACACCGGGGAGTTGTTTTTT
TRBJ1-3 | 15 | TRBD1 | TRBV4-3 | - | CARSQDRGTGNTIYF | TGCGCCCGCAGCCAAGACAGGGGTACGGGAAACACCATATATTTT
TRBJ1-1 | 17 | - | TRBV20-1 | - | CSVRSSRQGGQGTEAFF | TGCAGTGTTAGGAGTTCACGTCAGGGAGGGCAGGGCACTGAAGCTTTCTTT
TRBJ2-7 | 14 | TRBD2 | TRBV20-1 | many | CSAPEASGSSEQYF | TGCAGTGCTCCGGAGGCCAGCGGGAGTAGCGAGCAGTACTTC